This TCR beta chain was captured in a study of shared clonotypes between healthy human individuals. The deep-level immunoSEQ assay was used. The data were produced by immunoSEQ multiplex PCR, yet TCRdb's version contains in-frame clones alone and is incomplete. The sample contains about half a million clones, approximately 81% of which appear only once. About this clone itself: No antigen is known for it.

Notes on the study in general: Exclusively blood specimens were collected; tissue repertoires likely differ. Genetic and exposure-history diversity was limited by the small donor number.

This CDR3 spans 14 amino acids. From germline, CDR1 is SGHRS and CDR2 YFSETQ. The V gene lost 2 bases and the J gene lost 9 bases, with 15 bases spanning the gap. The TCR originated in a woman aged 40 to 50 in good health. Some clones in this sample may be carry-over from other donors' samples. This rearrangement joins TRBV5-1 to TRBJ2-1; D gene unclear. Sample: PBMCs. The CDR3 DNA reads TGCGCCAGCAGCTTTGAAGGGTCGGCAAGTGAGCAGTTCTTC. Its protein product is CASSFEGSASEQFF.